This TCR beta chain was sequenced during a study of T cell repertoires in cytomegalovirus infection. Trimming removed 5 bases from V and 2 bases from J, with 14 bases in between. CDR1 and CDR2 from the germline V gene are MNHEY and SMNVEV (reference sequence). The CDR3 length is 15 residues. With regard to this clonotype: The antigen remains undetermined.

TCRdb ran MiXCR on the reads and lists one entry per CDR3 protein. The sample includes approximately 100,000 distinct CDR3 sequences, less than 55% of them seen just once. The TCR sequence derives from a human donor in good health (CMV status not recorded). Some clones in this sample may be carry-over from other donors' samples. Material: CD8+ T cells from cultured PBMCs, obtained from culture after CMV antigen stimulation. This chain uses TRBV27 with TRBJ2-3; D ambiguous. The CDR3 bases are TGTGCCAGCAGTCCTCGTAGCAAACCCACAGATACGCAGTATTTT. Translating gives CASSPRSKPTDTQYF.